This T cell receptor (beta chain) emerged from a study of CD4+ T cells in melanoma. Overall study results and limits: Reportedly, melanoma neoantigen-specific CD4+ T cells showed varied differentiation states. A reported correlation linked neoantigen-specific CD4+ T cells to CD8+, macrophage and B cell function.

Worth noting for this clone: The antigen is not known.

CDR1 is SGHTA, CDR2 FQGTGA, per germline. V was cut by 2 bases and J by 7 bases, with 12 bases left in between. CDR3 length: 14 residues. The table came from immunoSEQ multiplex PCR; TCRdb's copy has only in-frame clones and leaves some out. The sample lists fewer than 150,000 clones, 85% to 95% occurring once. The chain has TRBV7-3 and TRBJ2-1; D perhaps matches TRBD1 (6 bases). The receptor comes from a human donor with melanoma. In DNA form, the CDR3 reads TGTGCCAGCAGCTTATTTGGGGGCTCGAATGAGCAGTTCTTC. Translated: CASSLFGGSNEQFF.